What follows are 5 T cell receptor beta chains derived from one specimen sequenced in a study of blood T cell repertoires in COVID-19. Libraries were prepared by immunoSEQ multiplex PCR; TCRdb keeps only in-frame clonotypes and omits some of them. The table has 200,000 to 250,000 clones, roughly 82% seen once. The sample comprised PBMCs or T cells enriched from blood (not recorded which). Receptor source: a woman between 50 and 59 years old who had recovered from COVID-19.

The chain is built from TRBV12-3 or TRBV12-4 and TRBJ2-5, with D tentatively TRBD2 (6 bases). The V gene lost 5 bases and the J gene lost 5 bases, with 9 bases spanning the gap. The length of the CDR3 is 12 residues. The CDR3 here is CASSHAGETQYF. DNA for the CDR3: TGTGCCAGCAGTCACGCGGGGGAGACCCAGTACTTC.

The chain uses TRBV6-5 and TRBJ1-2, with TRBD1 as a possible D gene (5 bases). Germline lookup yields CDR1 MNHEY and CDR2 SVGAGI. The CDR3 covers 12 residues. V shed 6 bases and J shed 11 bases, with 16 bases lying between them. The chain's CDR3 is CASRPWDSGYTF. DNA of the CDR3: TGTGCCAGCAGACCCTGGGACTCTGGTTACACCTTC.

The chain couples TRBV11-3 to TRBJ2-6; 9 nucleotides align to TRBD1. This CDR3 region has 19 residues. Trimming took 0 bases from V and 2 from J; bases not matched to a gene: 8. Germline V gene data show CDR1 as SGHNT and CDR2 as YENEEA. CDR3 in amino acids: CASSLENRGLEAGANVLTF. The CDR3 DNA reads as TGTGCCAGCAGCTTAGAAAACAGGGGGCTAGAGGCTGGGGCCAACGTCCTGACTTTC.

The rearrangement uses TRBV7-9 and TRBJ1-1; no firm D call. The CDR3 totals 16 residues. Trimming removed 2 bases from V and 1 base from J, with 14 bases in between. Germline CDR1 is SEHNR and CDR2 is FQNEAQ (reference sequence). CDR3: CASSLIGRGGNTEAFF. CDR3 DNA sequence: TGTGCCAGCAGCTTAATAGGTCGGGGAGGGAACACTGAAGCTTTCTTT.

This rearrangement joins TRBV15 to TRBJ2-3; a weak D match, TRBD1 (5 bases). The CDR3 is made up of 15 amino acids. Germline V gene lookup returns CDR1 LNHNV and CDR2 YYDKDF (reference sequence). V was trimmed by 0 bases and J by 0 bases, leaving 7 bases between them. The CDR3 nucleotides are TGTGCCACCAGCAGAGATGACAGTAGCACAGATACGCAGTATTTT. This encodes CATSRDDSSTDTQYF.